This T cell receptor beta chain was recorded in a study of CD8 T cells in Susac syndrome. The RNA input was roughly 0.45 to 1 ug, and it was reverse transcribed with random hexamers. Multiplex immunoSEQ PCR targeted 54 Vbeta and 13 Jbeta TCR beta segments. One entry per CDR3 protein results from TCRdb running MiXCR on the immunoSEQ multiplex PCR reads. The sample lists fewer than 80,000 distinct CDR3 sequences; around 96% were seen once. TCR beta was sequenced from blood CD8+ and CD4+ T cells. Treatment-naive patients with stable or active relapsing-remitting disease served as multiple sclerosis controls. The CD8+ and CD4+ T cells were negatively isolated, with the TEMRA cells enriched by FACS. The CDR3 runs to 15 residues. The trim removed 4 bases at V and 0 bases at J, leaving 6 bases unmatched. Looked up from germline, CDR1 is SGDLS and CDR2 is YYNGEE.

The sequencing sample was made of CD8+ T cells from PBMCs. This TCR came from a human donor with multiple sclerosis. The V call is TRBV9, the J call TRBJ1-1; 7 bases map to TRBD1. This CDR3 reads CASSPGQAMNTEAFF. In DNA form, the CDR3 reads TGTGCCAGCAGCCCAGGACAGGCAATGAACACTGAAGCTTTCTTT.